A single T cell receptor (beta chain) is shown here with its context. No antigen is known for it. There are no base qualities to consult, and no much larger clone falls within one base. The time point label here, explained by the study, means: baseline before first vaccination. Samples from vaccinated people were obtained from the UK trials COV001 and COV002, which included a single-blind randomized controlled phase 2/3 trial of AZD1222 (ChAdOx1 nCoV-19) in healthy adults. For TCRbeta chain sequencing, PBMC samples were collected from trial participants at day 0 and at day 28 after the second dose. V was cut back by 4 bases and J by 0 bases, leaving a gap of 17 bases between them. The germline V gene sets CDR1 to SGDLS and CDR2 to YYNGEE. From the cysteine through the phenylalanine, the CDR3 covers 17 amino acids. Left in the record is the CDR3 DNA by itself, 51 bases read in frame from the first base.

The CDR3 regions of human TCRbeta chains were analyzed by immunosequencing. On the authors' methods: Repertoire TCRs were checked for matches against a reference library of SARS-CoV-2-specific TCRs that had been generated using the MIRA antigen-specificity platform. Breadth meant the fraction of unique TCRs that were SARS-CoV-2-associated, whereas depth meant the fraction of total T cells that were SARS-CoV-2-associated. Each spike-specific TCR was assigned to its reactive spike region and to a CD4 or CD8 class using the MIRA data. Log10-transformed breadth and depth values were compared by one-way ANOVA with Sidak's multiple comparisons tests. Sourced from immuneACCESS, this table was stored by TCRdb with only in-frame sequences that have V and J called. A share of the clones is absent; for the studies checked, an unresolved V gene accounts for under half, and the remainder has no known explanation. For V, J and clone size, that table is used; D and trimming come from the DNA. Across this sample there are 150,000 to 200,000 clones, with more than 80% seen only once. 6.1% of the sample lies in the top ten.

The data were obtained in a study of T cell responses to AZD1222 COVID-19 vaccine (dated by TCRdb to the early 2020s). Regarding the research as a whole: AZD1222 recipients given second doses at about 4 weeks or at about 12 weeks were pooled, since spike-specific TCR depth and breadth were not found to differ between the two schedules. TCR sequencing was performed for more than 230 trial participants, of whom about 200 were given two doses of AZD1222 and around 25 were given two doses of MenACWY control vaccine. Enrollment into the trials was organized by age into subgroups of 18-55, 56-69 and 70-plus years, and those subgroups contained roughly 140, 27 and 60 TCR-sequenced participants, respectively.

Summary of the overall study and its limitations: No day 14 peak-response samples were available, so repertoires were characterized only after the peak T cell response. Conclusions about previously exposed vaccinees were limited because only six AZD1222 recipients were SARS-CoV-2 seropositive at baseline. The vaccine-associated CD4 TCRs covered the entire spike protein, and the dominant responses fell in regions 160-218 and 743-854. Reportedly, close to half of the unique spike-specific TCRs recognized epitopes lying outside the regions that are mutated in the B.1.351 and B.1.1.7 variants. Participants were mostly white British and included more females than males, and it was suggested by the authors that clonal diversity may have been underestimated. The 56-69-year group was small, and its depth increase did not reach significance, likely because of low power. After two AZD1222 doses, both the breadth and the depth of spike-specific TCRs were significantly higher than at day 0 and than in MenACWY recipients.

The origin of this receptor is an adult in good health. The specimen was peripheral blood, collected on day 0 of AZD1222 vaccination. Rearrangement joined TRBV9 to TRBJ1-3; no confident D gene assignment can be made. The DNA sequence reads TGTGCCAGCAGCCAAGACTCCTCCTCGCACTCTGGAAACACCATATATTTT. Its translation reads: CASSQDSSSHSGNTIYF.